One and the same sample provided the 7 T cell receptor beta chains below, sequenced in a study of Graves' ophthalmopathy and Graves' hyperthyroidism. Amplification from RNA transcripts yielded the TCR beta CDR3 regions. In the first round, RT-PCR was carried out with HTBI primers, and a multiplex PCR formed the second round. TCRdb reanalysed the multiplex PCR reads using MiXCR and keeps one entry per CDR3 protein. The sample yields over a million distinct CDR3 sequences, roughly two fifths seen once. The material sequenced was peripheral blood or thyroid tissue (not recorded which). These receptors all stem from an adult man with Graves' hyperthyroidism.

In its sample, this clonotype was seen many times. V is TRBV14 and J is TRBJ1-1; no clear D. Germline V lookup: CDR1 SGHDN, CDR2 FVKESK. This CDR3 spans 15 amino acids. With 0 bases removed from V and 0 bases from J, the gap between germline ends came to 8 bases. For the CDR3, the DNA is TGTGCCAGCAGCCAAGACGAGGCGTTGAACACTGAAGCTTTCTTT. It codes for CASSQDEALNTEAFF.

The sample holds many counts of this clonotype. This sequence joins TRBV5-1 and TRBJ2-5; 7 nucleotides match TRBD2. With V trimmed by 0 bases and J by 4 bases, 9 bases remained unmatched. Germline CDR1 and CDR2: SGHRS and YFSETQ. The CDR3 covers 16 residues. CDR3 region: CASSLGGAGLTETQYF. The DNA of the CDR3 is TGCGCCAGCAGCTTGGGGGGAGCGGGACTTACAGAGACCCAGTACTTC. Full variable domain (outside the CDR3, taken from reference TRBV5-1 and TRBJ2-5): KAGVTQTPRYLIKTRGQQVTLSCSPISGHRSVSWYQQTPGQGLQFLFEYFSETQRNKGNFPGRFSGRQFSNSRSEMNVSTLELGDSALYLCASSLGGAGLTETQYFGPGTRLLVL.

There are a few counts of this clonotype. The genes are TRBV5-1 and TRBJ2-6; D is perhaps TRBD1 (6 bases). Germline V gives CDR1 SGHRS, CDR2 YFSETQ. Trimming pared 0 bases from V and 4 bases from J, leaving 11 bases between. The CDR3 spans 16 residues. DNA of the CDR3: TGCGCCAGCAGCTTGGCGGGGACAAGGGGGGCCAACGTCCTGACTTTC. Amino acids: CASSLAGTRGANVLTF.

This clonotype was counted at least ten times. The chain carries TRBV19 and TRBJ2-5; 7 nucleotides agree with TRBD1. Germline lookup yields CDR1 LNHDA and CDR2 SQIVND (reference sequence). The CDR3 covers 14 residues. J lost 5 bases, V lost 2 bases, and 5 bases had no gene match. CDR3 in amino acids: CASSISGGTETQYF. CDR3 nucleotides: TGTGCCAGTAGTATATCAGGGGGAACGGAGACCCAGTACTTC.

CDR3 sequence (DNA): TGTGCCAGCAGTTTGGGACTAGGGATCTACGAGCAGTACTTC. Translation: CASSLGLGIYEQYF. V is TRBV7-9 and J is TRBJ2-7; 8 bases map to TRBD2. V was clipped by 6 bases and J by 3 bases; unmatched bases: 7. The CDR3 loop spans 14 amino acids. Germline CDR1 SEHNR, CDR2 FQNEAQ (reference sequence). Full variable domain (rest looked up from reference TRBV7-9 and TRBJ2-7): DTGVSQNPRHKITKRGQNVTFRCDPISEHNRLYWYRQTLGQGPEFLTYFQNEAQLEKSRLLSDRFSAERPKGSFSTLEIQRTEQGDSAMYLCASSLGLGIYEQYFGPGTRLTVT.

This clonotype was found many times. This rearrangement joins TRBV20-1 to TRBJ2-5, with 8 bases aligning to TRBD2. The CDR3 extends over 15 amino acids. J was trimmed by 4 bases and V by 0 bases; bases with no gene match: 7. The germline gives CDR1 DFQATT, CDR2 SNEGSKA (reference sequence). CDR3 in DNA: TGCAGTGCTAGAGACGACGGGGGGGCCGGAGAGACCCAGTACTTC. As protein: CSARDDGGAGETQYF.

With respect to this clonotype: A much larger clone is a single base away; this may be a read error. The chain is built from TRBV7-9 and TRBJ1-2; the D gene is possibly TRBD1 (5 bases). Per the germline V gene, CDR1 is SEHNR and CDR2 is FQNEAQ (reference sequence). The CDR3 extends over 10 amino acids. The CDR3 loop reads CAGRDYGYTF. CDR3 nucleotides: TGTGCCGGCAGGGACTATGGCTACACCTTC.